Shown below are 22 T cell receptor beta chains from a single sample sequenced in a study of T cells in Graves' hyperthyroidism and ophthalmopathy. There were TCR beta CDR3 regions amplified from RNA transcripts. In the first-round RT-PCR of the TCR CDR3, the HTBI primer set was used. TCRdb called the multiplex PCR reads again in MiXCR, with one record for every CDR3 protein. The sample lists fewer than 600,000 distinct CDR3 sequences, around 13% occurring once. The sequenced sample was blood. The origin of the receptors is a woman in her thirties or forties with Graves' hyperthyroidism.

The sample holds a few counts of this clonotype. The CDR3 DNA sequence: TGTGCCAGCAGCCCCAGGAGGGGCAACACCGGGGAGCTGTTTTTT. It yields the protein CASSPRRGNTGELFF. The V and J genes are TRBV12-3 or TRBV12-4 and TRBJ2-2; possibly TRBD2 for D (6 bases). V was pared by 6 bases and J by 2 bases, with 13 bases between. The CDR3 has 15 amino acids.

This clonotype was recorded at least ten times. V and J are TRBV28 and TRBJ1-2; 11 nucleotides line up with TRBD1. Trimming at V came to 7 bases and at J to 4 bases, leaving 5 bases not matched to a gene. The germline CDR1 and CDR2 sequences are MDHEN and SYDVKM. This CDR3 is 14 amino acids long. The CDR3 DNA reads TGTGCCAGCACCACGGGACAGGGGGTCTATGGCTACACCTTC. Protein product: CASTTGQGVYGYTF.

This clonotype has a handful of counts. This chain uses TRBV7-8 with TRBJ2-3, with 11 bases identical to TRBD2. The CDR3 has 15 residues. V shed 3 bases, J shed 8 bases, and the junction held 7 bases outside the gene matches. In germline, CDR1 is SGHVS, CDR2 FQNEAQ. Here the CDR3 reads CASSFPSGRISTQYF. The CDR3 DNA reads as TGTGCCAGCAGCTTCCCTAGCGGGAGGATCTCTACGCAGTATTTT.

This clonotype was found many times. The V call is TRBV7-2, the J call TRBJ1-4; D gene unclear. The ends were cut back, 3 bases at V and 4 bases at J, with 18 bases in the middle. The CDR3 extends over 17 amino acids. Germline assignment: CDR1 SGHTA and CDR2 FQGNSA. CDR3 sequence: CASSFRKTPTINEKLFF. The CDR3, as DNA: TGTGCCAGCAGCTTCAGGAAGACACCTACCATTAATGAAAAACTGTTTTTT.

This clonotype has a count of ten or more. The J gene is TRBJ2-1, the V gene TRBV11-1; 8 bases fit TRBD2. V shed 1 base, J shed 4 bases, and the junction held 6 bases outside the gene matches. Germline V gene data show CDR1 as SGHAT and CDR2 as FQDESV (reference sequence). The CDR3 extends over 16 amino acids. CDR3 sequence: CASSLGGTRVYNEQFF. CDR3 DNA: TGTGCCAGCAGCTTAGGCGGGACTAGGGTTTACAATGAGCAGTTCTTC.

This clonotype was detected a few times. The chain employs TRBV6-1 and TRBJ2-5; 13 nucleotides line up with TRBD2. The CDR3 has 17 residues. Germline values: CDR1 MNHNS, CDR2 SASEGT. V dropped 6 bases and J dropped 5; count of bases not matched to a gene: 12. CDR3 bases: TGTGCCAGCAGACTCGGGACTAGCGGGACGAGTGGGGAGACCCAGTACTTC. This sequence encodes CASRLGTSGTSGETQYF.

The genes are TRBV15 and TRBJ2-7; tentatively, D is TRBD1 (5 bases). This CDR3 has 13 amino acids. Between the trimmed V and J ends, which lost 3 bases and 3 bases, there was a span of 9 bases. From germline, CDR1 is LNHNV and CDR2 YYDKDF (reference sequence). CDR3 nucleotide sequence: TGTGCCACCAGCAGCACGCAGGGCTACGAGCAGTACTTC. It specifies CATSSTQGYEQYF.

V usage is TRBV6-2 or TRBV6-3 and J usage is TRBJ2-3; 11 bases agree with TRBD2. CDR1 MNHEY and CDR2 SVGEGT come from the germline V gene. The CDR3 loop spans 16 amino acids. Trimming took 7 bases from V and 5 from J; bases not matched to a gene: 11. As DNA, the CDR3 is TGTGCCAGCAAACGACTAGCGGGGCCCGGGGGAGATACGCAGTATTTT. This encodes CASKRLAGPGGDTQYF.

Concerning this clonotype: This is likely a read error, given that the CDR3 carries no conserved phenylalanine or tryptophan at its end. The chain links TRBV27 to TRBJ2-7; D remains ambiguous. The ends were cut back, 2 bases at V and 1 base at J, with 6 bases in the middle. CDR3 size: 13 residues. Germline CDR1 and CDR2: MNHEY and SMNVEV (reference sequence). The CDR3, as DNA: TGTGCCAGCAGTTTAAAGGTTTCCTACGAGCAGTACTTG. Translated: CASSLKVSYEQYL.

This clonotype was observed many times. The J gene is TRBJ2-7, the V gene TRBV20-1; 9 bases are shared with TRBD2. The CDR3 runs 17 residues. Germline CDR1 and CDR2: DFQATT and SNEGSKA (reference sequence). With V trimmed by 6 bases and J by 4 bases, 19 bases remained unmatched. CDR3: CSAGGPDRASGIYEQYF. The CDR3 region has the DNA TGCAGTGCCGGGGGACCTGACCGGGCTAGCGGGATATACGAGCAGTACTTC.

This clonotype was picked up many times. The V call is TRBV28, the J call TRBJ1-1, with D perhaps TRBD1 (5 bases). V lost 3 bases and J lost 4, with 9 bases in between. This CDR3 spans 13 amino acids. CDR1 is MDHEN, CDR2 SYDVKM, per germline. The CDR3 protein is CASSFRGGTEAFF. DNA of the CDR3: TGTGCCAGCAGTTTCCGGGGGGGCACTGAAGCTTTCTTT. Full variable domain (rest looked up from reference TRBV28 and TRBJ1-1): DVKVTQSSRYLVKRTGEKVFLECVQDMDHENMFWYRQDPGLGLRLIYFSYDVKMKEKGDIPEGYSVSREKKERFSLILESASTNQTSMYLCASSFRGGTEAFFGQGTRLTVV.

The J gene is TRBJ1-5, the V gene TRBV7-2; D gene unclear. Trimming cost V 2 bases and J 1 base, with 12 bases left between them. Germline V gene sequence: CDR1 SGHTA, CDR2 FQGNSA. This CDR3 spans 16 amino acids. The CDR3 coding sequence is TGTGCCAGCAGCTTAAACATGGGCGGGAGCAATCAGCCCCAGCATTTT. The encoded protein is CASSLNMGGSNQPQHF.

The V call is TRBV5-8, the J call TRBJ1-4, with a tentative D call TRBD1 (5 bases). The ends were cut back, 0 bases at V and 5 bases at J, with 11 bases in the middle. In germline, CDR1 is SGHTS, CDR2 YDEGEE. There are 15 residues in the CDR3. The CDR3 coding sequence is TGTGCCAGCAGCTTGGGGGGCATAGGGAATGAAAAACTGTTTTTT. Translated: CASSLGGIGNEKLFF.

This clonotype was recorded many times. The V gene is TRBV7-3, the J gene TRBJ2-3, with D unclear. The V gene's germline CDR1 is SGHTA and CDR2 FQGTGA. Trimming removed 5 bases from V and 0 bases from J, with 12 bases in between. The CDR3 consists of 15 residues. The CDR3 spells CASSPTPVSTDTQYF. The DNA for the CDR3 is TGTGCCAGCAGCCCAACCCCCGTTAGCACAGATACGCAGTATTTT.

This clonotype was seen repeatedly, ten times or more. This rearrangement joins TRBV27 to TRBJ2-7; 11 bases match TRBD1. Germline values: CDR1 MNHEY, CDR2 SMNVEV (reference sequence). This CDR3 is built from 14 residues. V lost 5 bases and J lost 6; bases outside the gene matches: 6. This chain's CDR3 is CASSQLGQGGEQYF. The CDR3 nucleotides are TGTGCCAGCAGTCAACTGGGACAGGGGGGCGAGCAGTACTTC.

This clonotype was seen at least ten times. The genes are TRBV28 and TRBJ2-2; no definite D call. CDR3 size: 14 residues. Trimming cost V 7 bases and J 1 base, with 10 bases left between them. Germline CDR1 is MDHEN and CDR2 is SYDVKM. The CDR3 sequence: CASTSPENTGELFF. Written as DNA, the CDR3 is TGTGCCAGCACCTCCCCGGAGAACACCGGGGAGCTGTTTTTT.

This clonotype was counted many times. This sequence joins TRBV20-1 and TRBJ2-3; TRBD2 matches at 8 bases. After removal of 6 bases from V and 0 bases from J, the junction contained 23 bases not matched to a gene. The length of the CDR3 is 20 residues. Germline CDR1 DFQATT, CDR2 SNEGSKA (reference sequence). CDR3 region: CSALPLGGGLPKASTDTQYF. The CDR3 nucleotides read TGCAGTGCCCTACCTCTGGGCGGGGGGTTGCCTAAAGCTAGCACAGATACGCAGTATTTT.

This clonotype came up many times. The CDR3 DNA reads TGTGCCAGCACCTTCCCCGGGACTAGCGGGAAGTACGAGCAGTACTTC. It encodes CASTFPGTSGKYEQYF. The chain employs TRBV28 and TRBJ2-7, with 13 bases that match TRBD2. The germline V gene encodes CDR1 MDHEN and CDR2 SYDVKM. The junction had 10 bases not matched to a gene; V was cut back by 7 bases and J by 4 bases. This CDR3 spans 16 amino acids.

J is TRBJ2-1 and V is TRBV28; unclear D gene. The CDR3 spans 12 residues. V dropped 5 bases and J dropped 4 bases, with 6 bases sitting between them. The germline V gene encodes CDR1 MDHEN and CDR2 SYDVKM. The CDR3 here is CASSTQYNEQFF. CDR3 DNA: TGTGCCAGCAGTACCCAGTACAATGAGCAGTTCTTC.

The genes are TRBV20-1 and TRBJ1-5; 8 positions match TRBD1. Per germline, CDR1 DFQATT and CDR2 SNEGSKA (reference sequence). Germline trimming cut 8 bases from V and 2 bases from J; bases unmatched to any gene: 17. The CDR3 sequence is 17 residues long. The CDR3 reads CSTDQDRQGSGNQPQHF. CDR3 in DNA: TGCAGTACCGACCAGGATAGACAGGGGAGTGGCAATCAGCCCCAGCATTTT.

The CDR3, as DNA: TGTGCCAGCAGCTTAGTGTCCAGCGGCTACACCTTC. Encoded protein: CASSLVSSGYTF. V is TRBV7-9 and J is TRBJ1-2; no clear D. Looked up from germline, CDR1 is SEHNR and CDR2 is FQNEAQ (reference sequence). The CDR3 extends over 12 amino acids. V lost 1 base to trimming and J lost 8 bases, with 8 bases between them.

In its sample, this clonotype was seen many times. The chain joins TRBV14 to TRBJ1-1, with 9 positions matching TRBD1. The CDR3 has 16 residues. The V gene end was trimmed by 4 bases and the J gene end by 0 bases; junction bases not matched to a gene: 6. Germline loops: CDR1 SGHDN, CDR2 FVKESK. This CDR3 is CASSRRQGGMNTEAFF. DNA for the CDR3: TGTGCCAGCAGCCGGCGACAGGGGGGCATGAACACTGAAGCTTTCTTT. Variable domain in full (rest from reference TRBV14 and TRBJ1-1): EAGVTQFPSHSVIEKGQTVTLRCDPISGHDNLYWYRRVMGKEIKFLLHFVKESKQDESGMPNNRFLAERTGGTYSTLKVQPAELEDSGVYFCASSRRQGGMNTEAFFGQGTRLTVV.